This TCR beta chain derives from a study of blood T cell repertoires in COVID-19 (TCRdb year 2020). In terms of the full investigation: Samples from collaborators originated in the United States, Italy and Spain and spanned both the acute and convalescent phases of COVID-19. The prospective study material was composed of cDNA or gDNA derived from T cells, B-cell-depleted T cells, or PBMCs. Subjects who had been exposed to COVID-19, were actively infected with it, or had recovered from it provided the deeply sampled blood TCRbeta repertoires that made up the dataset. The repertoires were released in a freely available public database meant as a resource for research on the immune response to SARS-CoV-2. The samples were drawn from two sources: the first 160 participants of the ongoing ImmuneRACE study, and 950 to 1,500 subjects contributed by 6 global collaborators. Sample metadata almost always included a de-identified subject ID, COVID-19 status, age in years and sex. HLA class I and class II types, where available, came from metadata supplied by the sample provider rather than from assay-based typing. The paper's findings and limits, for the study overall: The quantity of clinical and demographic metadata differed by source and by participant and was supplied without curation.

The CDR3 goes from the cysteine to the phenylalanine over 15 residues. Only the CDR3 DNA stays, 45 bases, in frame from base 1. CDR1 and CDR2, looked up from the germline V gene, are MDHEN and SYDVKM. Here V drops 3 bases and J drops 2 bases, and the junction holds 4 bases not matched to any gene. In the prospective study, participants were 18 to 89 years old, resided in about 25 geographic areas of the United States, and were enrolled through a virtual design. To assign participants to cohorts, the prospective study relied on clinical history that participants themselves reported in a screening survey and a study questionnaire. A participant counted as exposed if, within 2 weeks of entering the study, that participant had been in contact with someone who had a PCR-confirmed or clinician-diagnosed COVID-19 case. In the prospective study, whole blood, serum and a nasopharyngeal or oropharyngeal swab were collected from each participant by mobile phlebotomists. Prospective study participants could optionally give additional blood draws and questionnaires over an approximately two-month period. Blood samples from the prospective study were shipped frozen or at room temperature prior to DNA extraction.

TCRbeta CDR3 regions were amplified from genomic DNA using the immunoSEQ Assay, a bias-controlled multiplex PCR. From the authors' description of their analysis: Nucleated cell counts per sample were estimated from amplification of reference gene primers within the assay. To quantify the absolute abundance of each unique TCRbeta CDR3 rearrangement, sequence reads were collapsed and filtered. For each sample, productive Simpson clonality was calculated by taking the square root of Simpson's diversity index across productive rearrangements. TCRdb stores this immuneACCESS table with in-frame sequences only. Part of the clones is absent; in the studies checked, under half of the shortfall reflects unresolved V genes, and no reason is known for the rest. D and trimming come from the DNA, and the V and J calls and clone size come from that table. For this sample the table gives around 340,000 clones, of which 88% were detected only once. The top ten clones comprise approximately 1% of the sample.

A remark on this clone: It has no known antigen specificity. No much larger clone is present one base from it, and per-base qualities are unavailable.

The sequence is built from TRBV28 and TRBJ2-7; 10 central bases correspond to TRBD2. This receptor was taken from a woman younger than 45 who had been exposed to COVID-19. The sequencing input was PBMCs or T cells enriched from blood (not recorded which). The CDR3 region has the sequence CASSFFSGGTYEQYF. DNA sequence: TGTGCCAGCAGTTTTTTTAGCGGGGGGACCTACGAGCAGTACTTC.